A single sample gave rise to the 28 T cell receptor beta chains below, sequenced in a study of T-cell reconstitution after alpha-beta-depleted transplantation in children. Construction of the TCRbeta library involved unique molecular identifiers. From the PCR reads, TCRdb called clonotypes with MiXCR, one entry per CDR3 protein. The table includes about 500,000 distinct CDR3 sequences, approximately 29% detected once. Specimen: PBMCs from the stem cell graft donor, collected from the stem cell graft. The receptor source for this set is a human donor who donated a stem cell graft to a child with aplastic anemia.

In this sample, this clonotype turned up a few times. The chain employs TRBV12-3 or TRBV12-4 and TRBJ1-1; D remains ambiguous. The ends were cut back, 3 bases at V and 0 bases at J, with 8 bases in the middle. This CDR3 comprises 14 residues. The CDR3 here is CASSFADLNTEAFF. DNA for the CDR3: TGTGCCAGCAGTTTCGCAGATCTGAACACTGAAGCTTTCTTT.

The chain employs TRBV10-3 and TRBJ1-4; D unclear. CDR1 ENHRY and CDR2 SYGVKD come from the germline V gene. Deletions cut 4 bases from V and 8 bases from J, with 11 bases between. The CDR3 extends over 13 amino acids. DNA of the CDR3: TGTGCCATCAGTGGTCCGGAGTTAGAAAAACTGTTTTTT. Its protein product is CAISGPELEKLFF.

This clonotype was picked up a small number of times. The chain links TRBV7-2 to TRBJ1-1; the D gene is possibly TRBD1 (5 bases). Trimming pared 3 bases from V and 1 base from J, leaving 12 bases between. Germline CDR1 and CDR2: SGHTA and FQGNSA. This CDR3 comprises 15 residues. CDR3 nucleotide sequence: TGTGCCAGCAGCTTCGCCCCGACAGAGAACACTGAAGCTTTCTTT. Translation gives CASSFAPTENTEAFF.

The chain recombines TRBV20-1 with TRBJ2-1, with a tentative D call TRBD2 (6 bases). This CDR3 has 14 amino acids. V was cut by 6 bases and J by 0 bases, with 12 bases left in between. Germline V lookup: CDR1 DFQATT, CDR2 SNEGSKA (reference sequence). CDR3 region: CSAQAGSSYNEQFF. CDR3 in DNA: TGCAGTGCCCAGGCGGGGAGCTCCTACAATGAGCAGTTCTTC.

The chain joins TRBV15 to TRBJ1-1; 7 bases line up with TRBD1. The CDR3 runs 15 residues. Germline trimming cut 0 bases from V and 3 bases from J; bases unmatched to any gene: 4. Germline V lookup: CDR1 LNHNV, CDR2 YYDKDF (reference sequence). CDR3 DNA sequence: TGTGCCACCAGCAGAGAGGGGGACAGCTACACTGAAGCTTTCTTT. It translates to CATSREGDSYTEAFF.

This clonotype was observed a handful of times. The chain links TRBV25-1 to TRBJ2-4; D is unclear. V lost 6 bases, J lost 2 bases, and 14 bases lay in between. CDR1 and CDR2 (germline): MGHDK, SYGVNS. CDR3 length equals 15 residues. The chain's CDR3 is CASRKDERPKNIQYF. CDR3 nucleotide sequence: TGTGCCAGCAGGAAGGATGAGCGCCCCAAAAACATTCAGTACTTC.

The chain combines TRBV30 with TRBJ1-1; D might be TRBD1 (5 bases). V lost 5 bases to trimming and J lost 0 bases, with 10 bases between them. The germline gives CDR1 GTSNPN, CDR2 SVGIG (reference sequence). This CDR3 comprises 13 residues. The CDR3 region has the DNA TGTGCCTGGGGCGGGGGGGTGAACACTGAAGCTTTCTTT. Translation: CAWGGGVNTEAFF.

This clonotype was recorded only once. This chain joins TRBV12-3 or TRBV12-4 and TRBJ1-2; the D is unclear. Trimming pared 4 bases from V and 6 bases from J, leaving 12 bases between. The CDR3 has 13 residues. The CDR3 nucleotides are TGTGCCAGCAGTTCCACCCAAGCCCATGGCTACACCTTC. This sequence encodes CASSSTQAHGYTF.

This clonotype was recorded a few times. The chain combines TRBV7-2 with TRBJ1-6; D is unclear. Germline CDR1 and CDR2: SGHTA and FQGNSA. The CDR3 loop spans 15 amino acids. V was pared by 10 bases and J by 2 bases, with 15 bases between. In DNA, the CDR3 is TGTGCCACTACCCTTACCAATACCTATAATTCACCCCTCCACTTT. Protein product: CATTLTNTYNSPLHF.

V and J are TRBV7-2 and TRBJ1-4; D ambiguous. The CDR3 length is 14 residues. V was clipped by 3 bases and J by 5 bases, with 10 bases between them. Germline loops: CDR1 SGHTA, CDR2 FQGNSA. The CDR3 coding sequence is TGTGCCAGCAGCTTTTCGAAGGCCAATGAAAAACTGTTTTTT. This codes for CASSFSKANEKLFF.

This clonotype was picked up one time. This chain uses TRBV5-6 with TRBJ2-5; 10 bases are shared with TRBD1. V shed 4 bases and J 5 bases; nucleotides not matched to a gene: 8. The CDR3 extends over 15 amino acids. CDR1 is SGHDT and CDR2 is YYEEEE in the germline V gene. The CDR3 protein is CASSLGQGEWETQYF. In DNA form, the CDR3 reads TGTGCCAGCAGCCTCGGACAGGGGGAATGGGAGACCCAGTACTTC.

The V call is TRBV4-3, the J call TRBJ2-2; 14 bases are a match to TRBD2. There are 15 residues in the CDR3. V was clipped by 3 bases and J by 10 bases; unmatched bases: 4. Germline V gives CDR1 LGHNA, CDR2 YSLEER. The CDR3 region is CASSQGLAGVLELFF. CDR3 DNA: TGCGCCAGCAGCCAGGGACTAGCGGGAGTTTTGGAGCTGTTTTTT.

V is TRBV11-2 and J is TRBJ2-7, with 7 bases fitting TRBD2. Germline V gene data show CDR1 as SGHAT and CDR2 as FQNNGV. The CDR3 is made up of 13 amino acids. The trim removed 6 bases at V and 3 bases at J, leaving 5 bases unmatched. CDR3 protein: CASRSSGVYEQYF. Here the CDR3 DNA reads TGTGCCAGCAGGTCGAGCGGGGTCTACGAGCAGTACTTC.

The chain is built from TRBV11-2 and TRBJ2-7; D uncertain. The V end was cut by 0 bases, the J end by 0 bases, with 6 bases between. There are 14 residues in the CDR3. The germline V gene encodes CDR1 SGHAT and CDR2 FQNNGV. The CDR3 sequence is CASSLDATSYEQYF. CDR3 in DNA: TGTGCCAGCAGCTTAGACGCAACCTCCTACGAGCAGTACTTC.

CDR3 nucleotides: TGCAGTGCTCGGGACACCCTGAACACTGAAGCTTTCTTT. Protein sequence: CSARDTLNTEAFF. The chain has TRBV20-1 and TRBJ1-1, with D tentatively TRBD1 (6 bases). This CDR3 has 13 amino acids. The ends were cut back, 5 bases at V and 0 bases at J, with 10 bases in the middle. Germline CDR1 and CDR2: DFQATT and SNEGSKA (reference sequence).

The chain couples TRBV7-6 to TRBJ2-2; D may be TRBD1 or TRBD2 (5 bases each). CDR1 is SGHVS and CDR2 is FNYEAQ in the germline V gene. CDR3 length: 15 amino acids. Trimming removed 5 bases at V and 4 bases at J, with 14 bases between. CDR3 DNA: TGTGCCAGCAGCGAGGGGACGGAAGGCACCGGGGAGCTGTTTTTT. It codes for CASSEGTEGTGELFF. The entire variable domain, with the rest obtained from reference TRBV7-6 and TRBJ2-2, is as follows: GAGVSQSPRYKVTKRGQDVALRCDPISGHVSLYWYRQALGQGPEFLTYFNYEAQQDKSGLPNDRFSAERPEGSISTLTIQRTEQRDSAMYRCASSEGTEGTGELFFGEGSRLTVL.

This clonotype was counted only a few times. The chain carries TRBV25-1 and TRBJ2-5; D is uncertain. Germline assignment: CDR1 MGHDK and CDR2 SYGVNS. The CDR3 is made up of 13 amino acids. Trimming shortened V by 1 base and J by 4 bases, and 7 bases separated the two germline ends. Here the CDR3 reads CASSEWRGETQYF. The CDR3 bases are TGTGCCAGCAGTGAATGGCGAGGAGAGACCCAGTACTTC.

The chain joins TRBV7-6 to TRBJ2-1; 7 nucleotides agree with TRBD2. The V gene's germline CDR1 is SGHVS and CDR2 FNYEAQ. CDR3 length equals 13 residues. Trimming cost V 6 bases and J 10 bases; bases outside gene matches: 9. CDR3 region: CASSRRGGREQFF. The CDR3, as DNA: TGTGCCAGCAGTCGCCGCGGGGGTAGGGAGCAGTTCTTC. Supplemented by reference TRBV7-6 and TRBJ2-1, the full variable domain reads GAGVSQSPRYKVTKRGQDVALRCDPISGHVSLYWYRQALGQGPEFLTYFNYEAQQDKSGLPNDRFSAERPEGSISTLTIQRTEQRDSAMYRCASSRRGGREQFFGPGTRLTVL.

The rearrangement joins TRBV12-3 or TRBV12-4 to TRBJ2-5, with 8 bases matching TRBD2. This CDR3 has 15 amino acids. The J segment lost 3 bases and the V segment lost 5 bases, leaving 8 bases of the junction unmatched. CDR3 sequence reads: CASSPGGGREETQYF. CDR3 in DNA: TGTGCCAGCAGTCCGGGGGGGGGACGAGAAGAGACCCAGTACTTC.

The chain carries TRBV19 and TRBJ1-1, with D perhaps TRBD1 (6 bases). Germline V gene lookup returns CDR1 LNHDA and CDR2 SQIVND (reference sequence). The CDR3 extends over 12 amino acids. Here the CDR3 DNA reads TGTGCAACCACAGGGAAGCCCACTGAAGCTTTCTTT. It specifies CATTGKPTEAFF. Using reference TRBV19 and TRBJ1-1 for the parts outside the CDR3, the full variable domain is DGGITQSPKYLFRKEGQNVTLSCEQNLNHDAMYWYRQDPGQGLRLIYYSQIVNDFQKGDIAEGYSVSREKKESFPLTVTSAQKNPTAFYLCATTGKPTEAFFGQGTRLTVV.

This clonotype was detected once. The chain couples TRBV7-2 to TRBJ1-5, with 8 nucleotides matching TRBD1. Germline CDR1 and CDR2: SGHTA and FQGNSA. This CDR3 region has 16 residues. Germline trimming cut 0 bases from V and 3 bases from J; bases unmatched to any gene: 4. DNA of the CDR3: TGTGCCAGCAGCTTAGCGGGGACAGGAGTCAATCAGCCCCAGCATTTT. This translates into CASSLAGTGVNQPQHF. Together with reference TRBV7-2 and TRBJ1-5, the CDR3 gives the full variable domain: GAGVSQSPSNKVTEKGKDVELRCDPISGHTALYWYRQSLGQGLEFLIYFQGNSAPDKSGLPSDRFSAERTGGSVSTLTIQRTQQEDSAVYLCASSLAGTGVNQPQHFGDGTRLSIL.

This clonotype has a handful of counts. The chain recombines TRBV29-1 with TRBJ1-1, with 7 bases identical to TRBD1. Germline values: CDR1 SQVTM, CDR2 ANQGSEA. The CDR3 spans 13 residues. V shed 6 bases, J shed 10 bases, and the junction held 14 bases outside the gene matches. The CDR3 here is CSVDGTPSGGAFF. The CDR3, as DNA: TGCAGCGTGGATGGGACACCGTCAGGGGGAGCTTTCTTT.

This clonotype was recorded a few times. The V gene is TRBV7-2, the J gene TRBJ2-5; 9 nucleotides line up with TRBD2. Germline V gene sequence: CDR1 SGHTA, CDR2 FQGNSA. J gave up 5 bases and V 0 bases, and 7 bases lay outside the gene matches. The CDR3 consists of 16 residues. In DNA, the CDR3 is TGTGCCAGCAGCTTAGCTCGCGGGAGGGTATGGGAGACCCAGTACTTC. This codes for CASSLARGRVWETQYF.

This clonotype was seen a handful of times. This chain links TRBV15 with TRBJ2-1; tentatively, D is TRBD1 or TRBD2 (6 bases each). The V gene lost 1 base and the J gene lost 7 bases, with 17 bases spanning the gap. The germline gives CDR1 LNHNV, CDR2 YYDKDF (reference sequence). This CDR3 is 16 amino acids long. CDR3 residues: CATSRGLGGSGNEQFF. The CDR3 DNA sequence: TGTGCCACCAGCAGAGGATTAGGGGGGTCAGGGAATGAGCAGTTCTTC.

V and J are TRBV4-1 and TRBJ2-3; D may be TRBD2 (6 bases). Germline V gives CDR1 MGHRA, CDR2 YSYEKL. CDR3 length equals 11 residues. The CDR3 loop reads CAGGSTDTQYF. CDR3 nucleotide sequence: TGCGCTGGAGGGAGCACAGATACGCAGTATTTT.

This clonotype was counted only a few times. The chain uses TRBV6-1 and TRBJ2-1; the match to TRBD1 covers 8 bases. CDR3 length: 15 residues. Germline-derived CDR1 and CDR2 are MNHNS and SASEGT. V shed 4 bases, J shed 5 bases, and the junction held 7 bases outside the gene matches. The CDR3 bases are TGTGCCAGCAGTGGCCTCAGGGGGCGGAACAATGAGCAGTTCTTC. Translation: CASSGLRGRNNEQFF.

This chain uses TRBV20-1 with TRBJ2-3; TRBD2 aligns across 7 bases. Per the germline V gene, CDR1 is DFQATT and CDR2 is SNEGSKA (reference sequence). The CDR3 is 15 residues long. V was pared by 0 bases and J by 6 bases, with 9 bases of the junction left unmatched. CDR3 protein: CSARDYWREKDTQYF. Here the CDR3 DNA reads TGCAGTGCTAGAGACTATTGGCGGGAGAAGGATACGCAGTATTTT.

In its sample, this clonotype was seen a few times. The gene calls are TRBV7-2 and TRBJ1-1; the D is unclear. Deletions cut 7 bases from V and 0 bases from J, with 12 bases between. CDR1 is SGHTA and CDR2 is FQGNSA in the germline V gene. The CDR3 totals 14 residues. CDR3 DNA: TGTGCCAGCACGAATCAGGCCCTGAACACTGAAGCTTTCTTT. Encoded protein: CASTNQALNTEAFF.